This T cell receptor beta chain originates from a study of identical twins. A template switching step contributed a universal primer site, while unique molecular identifiers were present in the cDNA. TCRdb itself ran the 5' RACE reads through MiXCR, one entry per CDR3 protein. The sample lists about 530,000 distinct CDR3 sequences, about 22% occurring once. Trimming took off 0 bases at V and 4 bases at J, with 9 bases between the two ends. The CDR3 loop spans 15 amino acids. Germline CDR1 reads MGHRA; CDR2 reads YSYEKL. This clonotype was picked up a small number of times. What it binds is not known. Findings of the study overall: Among monozygotic twins, out-of-frame TCR alpha sharing exceeded what models predicted.

Another study also made use of these data, one on yellow fever vaccine responses in identical twins.

The receptor was isolated from a woman in her late teens or twenties in good health. Sequencing was carried out using CD4+ T cells sorted from blood. The V and J genes are TRBV4-1 and TRBJ1-4; D uncertain. CDR3 sequence (DNA): TGCGCCAGCAGCCAAGAAGAACAGATTAATGAAAAACTGTTTTTT. Encoded protein: CASSQEEQINEKLFF.